The 11 T cell receptor beta chains reported below all come from one sample, sequenced in a study of low-dose radiotherapy and immunotherapy resistance in tumors. Alpha and beta chains were covered, as first-strand cDNA relied on TRAV- and TRBV-specific primers. Using a constant-region primer together with a V-primer adapter, TCRs were subjected to roughly 20 PCR cycles of amplification. One entry per CDR3 protein results from TCRdb running MiXCR on the reads. In the table there are 35,000 to 50,000 distinct CDR3 sequences, about a fifth of which are singletons. Noted time point: after trial treatment. Treatment of the sample: LDRT plus nivolumab, ipilimumab, low-dose cyclophosphamide and aspirin (RACIN trial). The sample consisted of PBMCs, taken after low-dose radiotherapy plus immunotherapy. These receptors were collected from a female donor with ovarian cancer.

The chain couples TRBV12-3 or TRBV12-4 to TRBJ2-2, with D tentatively TRBD1 (6 bases). The CDR3 length is 13 residues. V was cut by 8 bases and J by 4 bases, with 11 bases left in between. The CDR3 nucleotides read TGTGCCAGCGGGGGACACACCACCGGGGAGCTGTTTTTT. It codes for CASGGHTTGELFF.

The chain employs TRBV28 and TRBJ2-1; tentatively, D is TRBD2 (6 bases). The V gene's germline CDR1 is MDHEN and CDR2 SYDVKM. The V and J ends lost 7 bases and 0 bases respectively, with 13 bases between them. CDR3 length: 15 amino acids. CDR3 sequence reads: CASTRGWSSYNEQFF. In nucleotides, the CDR3 is TGTGCCAGCACCCGGGGGTGGAGCTCCTACAATGAGCAGTTCTTC.

This clonotype was recorded at least ten times. The chain joins TRBV12-3 or TRBV12-4 to TRBJ1-1, with a weak D call TRBD1 (5 bases). The CDR3 is made up of 15 amino acids. The V end lost 3 bases, the J end lost 4 bases, and 15 bases lay between the germline ends. CDR3 DNA: TGTGCCAGCAGTTTGGGCAGAAGGAGGGGCACTGAAGCTTTCTTT. Translating gives CASSLGRRRGTEAFF.

This clonotype was recorded at least ten times. The chain is built from TRBV2 and TRBJ2-4, with D uncertain. Trimming took 7 bases from V and 3 from J, leaving 7 bases between them. Germline CDR1 SNHLY, CDR2 FYNNEI. CDR3 length equals 12 residues. CDR3 nucleotides: TGTGCCAGCACCGTGAGCAAAAACATTCAGTACTTC. Translating it yields CASTVSKNIQYF.

The V and J genes are TRBV9 and TRBJ2-3; D is undetermined. Germline assignment: CDR1 SGDLS and CDR2 YYNGEE. The CDR3 runs 14 residues. V was shortened by 1 base and J by 1 base, with 7 bases between the two germline ends. CDR3 in DNA: TGTGCCAGCAGCGTATTTGATGGCACAGATACGCAGTATTTT. Its protein is CASSVFDGTDTQYF.

This clonotype was recorded at least ten times. This chain links TRBV7-4 with TRBJ2-7; a weak D match, TRBD1 (6 bases). CDR1 and CDR2 (germline): SGHVT, SQSDAQ. V lost 5 bases to trimming and J lost 11 bases, with 16 bases between them. CDR3 length equals 12 residues. CDR3 in amino acids: CASSVGHPAEYF. The CDR3 DNA sequence: TGTGCCAGCAGCGTGGGACATCCGGCGGAGTACTTC. The full variable domain, its missing parts supplied by reference TRBV7-4 and TRBJ2-7, is GAGVSQSPRYKVAKRGRDVALRCDSISGHVTLYWYRQTLGQGSEVLTYSQSDAQRDKSGRPSGRFSAERPERSVSTLKIQRTEQGDSAVYLCASSVGHPAEYFGPGTRLTVT.

Comment on this clonotype: The likely explanation is a read error, given a far larger clone one base away. The V and J genes are TRBV6-4 and TRBJ2-7; TRBD1 matches at 8 bases. Losses at the gene ends were 4 bases for V and 7 bases for J; bases not matched to a gene: 12. CDR3 length: 15 amino acids. Germline V gene lookup returns CDR1 MRHNA and CDR2 SNTAGT. CDR3 residues: CASSAQGASGNEQYF. CDR3 DNA sequence: TGTGCCAGCAGTGCCCAGGGGGCTTCTGGCAATGAGCAGTACTTC.

The chain combines TRBV4-1 with TRBJ1-2, with D maybe TRBD1 (5 bases). The CDR3 runs to 13 residues. In germline, CDR1 is MGHRA, CDR2 YSYEKL. V was trimmed by 5 bases and J by 3 bases, leaving 10 bases between them. The CDR3 reads CASSSPGHYGYTF. The CDR3, as DNA: TGCGCCAGCAGCTCGCCGGGACACTATGGCTACACCTTC.

This clonotype was counted only a few times. This chain connects TRBV5-1 to TRBJ2-5; TRBD2 is a possible D gene (7 bases). Germline CDR1 is SGHRS and CDR2 is YFSETQ. CDR3 length equals 16 residues. V was cut by 0 bases and J by 4 bases, with 16 bases left in between. In nucleotides, the CDR3 is TGCGCCAGCAGCTTGGCCGATCGGGGGGCCGTAGAGACCCAGTACTTC. Its translation: CASSLADRGAVETQYF.

V gene TRBV12-3 or TRBV12-4 combines with J gene TRBJ1-5, with 7 bases matching TRBD1. With V trimmed by 2 bases and J by 0 bases, 1 base remained unmatched. The CDR3 has 15 residues. CDR3 sequence reads: CASSLWTGSNQPQHF. For the CDR3, the DNA is TGTGCCAGCAGTTTATGGACAGGTAGCAATCAGCCCCAGCATTTT.

This clonotype was recorded many times. The rearrangement links TRBV5-5 to TRBJ2-3, with D unresolved. Germline CDR1 and CDR2: SGHKS and YYEKEE (reference sequence). The CDR3 is made up of 15 amino acids. The germline V and J ends were trimmed by 3 bases and 2 bases, with 13 bases remaining between them. CDR3 DNA: TGTGCCAGCAGCTGGTCGGCGGCGGACACAGATACGCAGTATTTT. Amino acid sequence: CASSWSAADTDTQYF.